Listed below are T cell receptor beta chains from one sample, sequenced in a study of T cells after yellow fever vaccination. TCRdb ran MiXCR on the 5' RACE reads and lists one entry per CDR3 protein. The sample lists about 500,000 distinct CDR3 sequences, roughly 17% occurring once. The sequencing here drew on PBMCs, taken 5 days after the first yellow fever vaccination. The receptor set was obtained from a man aged 18 to 29 who received the YFV17D yellow fever vaccine. Each CDR3 is given with its conserved first and last residue. Rows may omit the clone size; those that give it use once, few, many or a size class.

J gene	CDR3 length	clone size	V gene	CDR3 protein
TRBJ1-2	15	.	TRBV27	CASSPRITGFYGYTF
TRBJ2-3	17	.	TRBV27	CASSLRAGVRATDTQYF
TRBJ2-6	14	.	TRBV29-1	CSVASEPGANVLTF
TRBJ1-2	15	.	TRBV20-1	CSATGITGSNYGYTF
TRBJ1-1	14	.	TRBV9	CASSVGTVNTEAFF
TRBJ2-3	14	few	TRBV10-3	CATARGGESDTQYF
TRBJ1-1	16	many	TRBV5-1	CASSLGLTVWTTEAFF
TRBJ1-6	14	few	TRBV10-2	CASSDQGMGSPLHF
TRBJ2-1	14	.	TRBV6-5	CASSYSMFRDEQFF
TRBJ2-1	13	.	TRBV6-1	CASSEGIDNEQFF
TRBJ2-1	16	.	TRBV5-1	CASSLVASGFYNEQFF
TRBJ1-2	16	few	TRBV25-1	CASSESKGQANYGYTF
TRBJ2-3	14	few	TRBV5-1	CASTTGEYTDTQYF
TRBJ2-1	13	.	TRBV7-2	CASSFWGDNEQFF
TRBJ1-4	11	many	TRBV7-2	CASRLNEKLFF
TRBJ2-5	15	.	TRBV4-3	CASSPHRDGQETQYF
TRBJ2-3	14	few	TRBV29-1	CSVGARTSTDTQYF
TRBJ1-4	14	few	TRBV4-1	CASNTQRGDEKLFF
TRBJ1-1	14	.	TRBV20-1	CSARDEWQYFEAFF
TRBJ2-5	14	few	TRBV7-8	CASSAGTTQETQYF
TRBJ2-5	11	.	TRBV18	CASSPDETQYF
TRBJ2-5	14	few	TRBV11-2	CASTLGLTKETQYF
TRBJ1-6	14	.	TRBV27	CASRVTGDNSPLHF
TRBJ1-4	15	.	TRBV5-1	CASSLSTGANEKLFF
TRBJ2-2	15	.	TRBV5-1	CASSGPVVSTGELFF
TRBJ2-5	14	.	TRBV7-9	CASSIAGVGETQYF
TRBJ2-2	16	few	TRBV7-2	CASSPTLFANTGELFF
TRBJ2-3	15	few	TRBV12-3/TRBV12-4	CASSLDVAGLDTQYF
TRBJ2-5	15	few	TRBV7-6	CASSLDGGFQETQYF
TRBJ2-1	16	.	TRBV10-3	CAIRGSGTGSPNEQFF
TRBJ2-3	14	.	TRBV9	CASSPRLGRHTQYF
TRBJ1-1	13	.	TRBV18	CASSPVQVFEAFF
TRBJ2-3	16	.	TRBV3-1	CASSLFAGTSTDTQYF
TRBJ1-6	13	.	TRBV20-1	CSAPPRAGSPLHF
TRBJ2-3	15	.	TRBV5-1	CASSFFGGAEDTQYF
TRBJ1-2	15	.	TRBV10-3	CAISELNGANYGYTF
TRBJ1-1	14	few	TRBV12-3/TRBV12-4	CASGTANMNTEAFF
TRBJ2-5	15	few	TRBV29-1	CSSNTGRFAQETQYF
TRBJ2-3	13	few	TRBV20-1	CSARLRGPDTQYF
TRBJ1-6	14	few	TRBV9	CASSAGQLNSPLHF
TRBJ1-2	15	few	TRBV12-3/TRBV12-4	CASSLSSGVAGGYTF
TRBJ2-3	19	few	TRBV18	CASSHSYSGGAPSTDTQYF
TRBJ1-3	15	few	TRBV25-1	CASSEGGRAGNTIYF
TRBJ2-2	18	.	TRBV5-1	CASSPEGSTSGNTGELFF
TRBJ2-7	15	many	TRBV5-5	CASSRNGPEFYEQYF
TRBJ2-6	15	.	TRBV7-3	CASSYPGSGANVLTF
TRBJ1-6	16	.	TRBV25-1	CASSDPREGRVSPLHF
TRBJ2-3	13	.	TRBV10-3	CATGLAGSDTQYF
TRBJ2-3	15	.	TRBV4-2	CASSRTTSSTDTQYF
TRBJ2-4	14	.	TRBV7-2	CASMRGGRGNIQYF
TRBJ1-1	12	few	TRBV3-1	CASSQGGQEAFF
TRBJ2-5	14	.	TRBV27	CASRSRGTQETQYF
TRBJ2-7	17	few	TRBV7-9	CASSVLQTGRSSYEQYF
TRBJ2-7	14	few	TRBV30	CAWSRGQGISEQYF
TRBJ2-1	14	.	TRBV4-2	CASSQAGGEGVQFF
TRBJ1-5	16	few	TRBV9	CASSSGGSGGNQPQHF
TRBJ2-1	15	.	TRBV5-1	CASSQTSGATNEQFF
TRBJ1-3	12	few	TRBV3-1	CGTSVAGNTIYF
TRBJ2-3	16	.	TRBV5-1	CASSLVTGTGTDTQYF
TRBJ2-3	16	.	TRBV2	CASSGGLAGGLDTQYF